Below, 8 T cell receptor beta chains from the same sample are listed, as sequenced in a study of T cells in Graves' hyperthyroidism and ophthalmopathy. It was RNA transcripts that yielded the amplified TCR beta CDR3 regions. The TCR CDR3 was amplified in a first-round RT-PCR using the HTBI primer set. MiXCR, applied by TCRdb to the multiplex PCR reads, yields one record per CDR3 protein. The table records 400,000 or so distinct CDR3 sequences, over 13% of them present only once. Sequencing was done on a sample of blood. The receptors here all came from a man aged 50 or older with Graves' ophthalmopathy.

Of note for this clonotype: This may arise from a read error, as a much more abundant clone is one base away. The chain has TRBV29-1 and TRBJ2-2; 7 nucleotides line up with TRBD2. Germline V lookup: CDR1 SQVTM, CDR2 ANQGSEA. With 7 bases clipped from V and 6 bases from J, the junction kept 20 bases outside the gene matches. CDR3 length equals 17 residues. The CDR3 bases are TGCAGCGGTGCTCGACCGCGGGCGGGAGTCGACGCCGGGGAGCTGTTTTTT. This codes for CSGARPRAGVDAGELFF.

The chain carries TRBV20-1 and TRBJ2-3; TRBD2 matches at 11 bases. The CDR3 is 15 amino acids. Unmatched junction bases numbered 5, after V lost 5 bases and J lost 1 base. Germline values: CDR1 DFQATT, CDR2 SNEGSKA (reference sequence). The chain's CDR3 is CSAASGGSRTDTQYF. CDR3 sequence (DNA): TGCAGTGCTGCTAGCGGGGGGAGCCGCACAGATACGCAGTATTTT.

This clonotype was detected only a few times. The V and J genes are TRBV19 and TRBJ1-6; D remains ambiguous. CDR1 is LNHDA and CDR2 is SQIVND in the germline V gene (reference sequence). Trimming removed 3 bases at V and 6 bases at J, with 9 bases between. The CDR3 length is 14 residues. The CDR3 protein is CASSIGPINSPLHF. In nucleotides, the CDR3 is TGTGCCAGTAGTATCGGACCGATTAATTCACCCCTCCACTTT.

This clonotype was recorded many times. The CDR3 here is CASSSQGARSNEQFF. As DNA, the CDR3 is TGTGCCAGCAGCTCACAGGGGGCGCGGAGCAATGAGCAGTTCTTC. The chain joins TRBV11-2 to TRBJ2-1, with TRBD1 identical over 9 bases. V was clipped by 4 bases and J by 6 bases; unmatched bases: 7. The CDR3 is 15 residues long. Germline CDR1 and CDR2: SGHAT and FQNNGV.

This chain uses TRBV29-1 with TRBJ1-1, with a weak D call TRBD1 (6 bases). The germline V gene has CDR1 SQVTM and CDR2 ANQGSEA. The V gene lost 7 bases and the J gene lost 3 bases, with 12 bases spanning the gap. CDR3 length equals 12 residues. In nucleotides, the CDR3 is TGCAGCGCCCAAGGGGGGGACACTGAAGCTTTCTTT. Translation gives CSAQGGDTEAFF. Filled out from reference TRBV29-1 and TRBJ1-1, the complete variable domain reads SAVISQKPSRDICQRGTSLTIQCQVDSQVTMMFWYRQQPGQSLTLIATANQGSEATYESGFVIDKFPISRPNLTFSTLTVSNMSPEDSSIYLCSAQGGDTEAFFGQGTRLTVV.

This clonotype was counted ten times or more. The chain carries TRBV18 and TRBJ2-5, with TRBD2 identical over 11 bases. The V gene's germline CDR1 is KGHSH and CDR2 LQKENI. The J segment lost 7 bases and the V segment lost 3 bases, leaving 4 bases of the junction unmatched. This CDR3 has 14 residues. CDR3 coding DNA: TGTGCCAGCTCACCGTCCGGACTAGCGGGGACCCAGTACTTC. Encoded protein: CASSPSGLAGTQYF. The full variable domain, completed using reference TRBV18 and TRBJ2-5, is NAGVMQNPRHLVRRRGQEARLRCSPMKGHSHVYWYRQLPEEGLKFMVYLQKENIIDESGMPKERFSAEFPKEGPSILRIQQVVRGDSAAYFCASSPSGLAGTQYFGPGTRLLVL.

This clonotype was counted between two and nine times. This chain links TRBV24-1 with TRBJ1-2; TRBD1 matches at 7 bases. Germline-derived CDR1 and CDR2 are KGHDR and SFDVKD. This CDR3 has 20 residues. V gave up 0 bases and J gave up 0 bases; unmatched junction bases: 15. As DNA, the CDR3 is TGTGCCACCAGTGATTTGGGATCGGGGACAGAGTTGGCTACTAACTATGGCTACACCTTC. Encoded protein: CATSDLGSGTELATNYGYTF.

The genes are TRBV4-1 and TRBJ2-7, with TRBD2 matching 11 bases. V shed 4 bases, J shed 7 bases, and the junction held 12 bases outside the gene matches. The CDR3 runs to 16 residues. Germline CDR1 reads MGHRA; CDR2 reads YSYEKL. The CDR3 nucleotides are TGCGCCAGCAGCCCGAACCTACTAGCGGGAGAGGGTGAGCAGTACTTC. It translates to CASSPNLLAGEGEQYF.